This TCR beta chain appears in the sequencing data of a study of technical replicates of blood from several donors. CDR1 is GTSNPN and CDR2 is SVGIG in the germline V gene (reference sequence). V was shortened by 2 bases and J by 9 bases, with 23 bases between the two germline ends. There are 16 residues in the CDR3. TCRdb's copy holds only in-frame clones and misses some; the assay was immunoSEQ multiplex PCR. Of 50,000 to 70,000 clones listed, 65% to 90% were seen once; the top ten hold less than 6%. Sequencing was carried out using PBMCs. The chain joins TRBV30 to TRBJ2-1, with D maybe TRBD1 (5 bases). This TCR was recovered from a human donor in good health. Some clones in this sample may be carry-over from other donors' samples. CDR3 sequence: CAWSSSTGYPRGEQFF. The CDR3 nucleotides read TGTGCCTGGAGTAGTTCGACCGGCTACCCTAGGGGTGAGCAGTTCTTC.